The rows below give T cell receptor beta chains drawn from one sample of a study of OX40 agonist ivuxolimab in advanced cancers. This table comes from immunoSEQ multiplex PCR, and its TCRdb copy is limited to in-frame clones, with some not included. Of around 55,000 clones in the sample, about 89% were seen once. The source was CD4+ or CD8+ T cells sorted from blood, collected in a trial of the OX40 agonist ivuxolimab. These receptor sequences come from an adult with an advanced solid tumor such as melanoma, head and neck, liver or kidney cancer. Each CDR3 is given with its conserved first and last residue. D genes are given only for firm matches. Some rows have no size entry. The others give once, few or many, or a class for an expanded clone.

clone size	V gene	D gene	J gene	CDR3 DNA	CDR3 protein
NA	TRBV27	NA	TRBJ2-1	TGTGCCAGCAGTTTACCCGGTCGCAATGAGCAGTTCTTC	CASSLPGRNEQFF
NA	TRBV7-2	TRBD1	TRBJ2-1	TGTGCCAGCAGCGAGACAGGGAATGAGCAGTTCTTC	CASSETGNEQFF
NA	TRBV19	NA	TRBJ1-1	TGTGCCAGTAGTACACCCGGGTTGAACACTGAAGCTTTCTTT	CASSTPGLNTEAFF
NA	TRBV4-2	TRBD1	TRBJ1-1	TGTGCCAGCAGCCAAGACCCCGGGACAGGCCTGAACACTGAAGCTTTCTTT	CASSQDPGTGLNTEAFF
NA	TRBV9	TRBD2	TRBJ2-1	TGTGCCAGCAGCGTAGATGGGGGAGGGCCCTACAATGAGCAGTTCTTC	CASSVDGGGPYNEQFF
NA	TRBV5-5	NA	TRBJ2-7	TGTGCCAGCACCTGGGCGTGGGGAGGATCCTACGAGCAGTACTTC	CASTWAWGGSYEQYF
NA	TRBV7-6	NA	TRBJ2-1	TGTGCCAGCAGCTTGGGGCATAGCAATGAGCAGTTCTTC	CASSLGHSNEQFF
NA	TRBV11-2	NA	TRBJ1-2	TGTGCCAGCAGCTACTCCGGGACGGACCTCTATGGCTACACCTTC	CASSYSGTDLYGYTF
NA	TRBV2	NA	TRBJ1-1	TGTGCCAGCAGACCACGACCGGGTAACACTGAAGCTTTCTTT	CASRPRPGNTEAFF
NA	TRBV7-2	NA	TRBJ2-1	TGTGCCAGCAGCTTAGGGGGTGGGAATGAGCAGTTCTTC	CASSLGGGNEQFF
NA	TRBV11-2	NA	TRBJ1-1	TGTGCCAGCAGCTTGGAGGTAGGATTGAACACTGAAGCTTTCTTT	CASSLEVGLNTEAFF
few	TRBV6-1	TRBD1	TRBJ1-5	TGTGCCAGCAGTGATCCGGGACAGGGATGGGGCAATCAGCCCCAGCATTTT	CASSDPGQGWGNQPQHF
once	TRBV7-8	NA	TRBJ2-1	TGTGCCAGCAGCTACGGAGCCGGCGATGAGCAGTTCTTC	CASSYGAGDEQFF
NA	TRBV19	NA	TRBJ2-1	TGTGCCAGTAGTCGGGGGCGGAGCTCCTACAATGAGCAGTTCTTC	CASSRGRSSYNEQFF
NA	TRBV29-1	TRBD2	TRBJ2-3	TGCAGCGTTGAATACTACCTCGGACTAGCGGGTAATAGGCCAGATACGCAGTATTTT	CSVEYYLGLAGNRPDTQYF
NA	TRBV11-2	NA	TRBJ1-1	TGTGCCAGCAGCCCACGGATGGATGTGGACACTGAAGCTTTCTTT	CASSPRMDVDTEAFF
NA	TRBV11-1	NA	TRBJ2-5	TGTGCCAGCAGCGGCCGATTCCAAGAGACCCAGTACTTC	CASSGRFQETQYF
NA	TRBV30	NA	TRBJ2-5	TGTGCCTGGAGTAGTTCTAGCGTCGGGTGGGGGACCCAGTACTTC	CAWSSSSVGWGTQYF
once	TRBV7-9	NA	TRBJ1-2	TGTGCCAGCATAAGGCTCGAGACCTGGGAGCATGGCTACACCTTC	CASIRLETWEHGYTF
NA	TRBV5-1	TRBD2	TRBJ2-1	TGCGCCAGCAGCCCGGGACTAGCGGGAGGGTACTACTACAATGAGCAGTTCTTC	CASSPGLAGGYYYNEQFF
NA	TRBV9	NA	TRBJ1-5	TGTGCCAGCAGCGCCGGGGACGGACGCAATCAGCCCCAGCATTTT	CASSAGDGRNQPQHF
NA	TRBV7-9	NA	TRBJ2-1	TGTGCCAGCAGCCTTCCGATGCTCAGCAATGAGCAGTTCTTC	CASSLPMLSNEQFF
NA	TRBV9	NA	TRBJ2-5	TGTGCCAGCAGCCCCTCGGGGAGGGGGCCCCGAGAGACCCAGTACTTC	CASSPSGRGPRETQYF
NA	TRBV29-1	TRBD2	TRBJ2-3	TGCAGCGTTGAACCTCCTCGTGTACTAGCGGGCACAGATACGCAGTATTTT	CSVEPPRVLAGTDTQYF